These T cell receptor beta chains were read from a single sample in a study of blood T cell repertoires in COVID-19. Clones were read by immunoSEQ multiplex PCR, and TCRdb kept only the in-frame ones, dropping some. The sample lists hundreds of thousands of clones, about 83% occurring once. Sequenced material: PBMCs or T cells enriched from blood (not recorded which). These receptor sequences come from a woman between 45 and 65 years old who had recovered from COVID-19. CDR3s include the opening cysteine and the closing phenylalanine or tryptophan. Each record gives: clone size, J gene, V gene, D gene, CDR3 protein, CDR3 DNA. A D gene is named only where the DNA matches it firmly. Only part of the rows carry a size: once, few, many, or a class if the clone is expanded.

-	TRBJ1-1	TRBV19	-	CASTMGGRLDTEAFF	TGTGCCAGTACCATGGGGGGGCGGCTGGACACTGAAGCTTTCTTT
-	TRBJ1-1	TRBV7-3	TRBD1	CASSSDRAAEAFF	TGTGCCAGCAGCTCGGACAGGGCGGCTGAAGCTTTCTTT
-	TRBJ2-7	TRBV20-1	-	CSASRSSRDEQYF	TGCAGTGCTAGTAGGTCTAGTCGCGACGAGCAGTACTTC
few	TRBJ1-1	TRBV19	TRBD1	CASSRTGTGITEAFF	TGTGCCAGTAGTAGGACCGGGACAGGGATCACTGAAGCTTTCTTT
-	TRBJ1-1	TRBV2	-	CASRRRGGPNTEAFF	TGTGCCAGCAGACGGCGGGGAGGGCCGAACACTGAAGCTTTCTTT
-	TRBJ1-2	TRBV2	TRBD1	CASSGTGFYGYTF	TGTGCCAGCAGCGGGACAGGGTTCTATGGCTACACCTTC
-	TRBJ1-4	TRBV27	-	CASSSVDREKLFF	TGTGCCAGCAGTTCGGTCGATCGTGAAAAACTGTTTTTT
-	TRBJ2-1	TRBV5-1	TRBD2	CASGKLAVSYNEQFF	TGCGCCAGCGGTAAACTAGCGGTGAGCTACAATGAGCAGTTCTTC
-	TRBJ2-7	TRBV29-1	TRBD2	CSATSGSYEQYF	TGCAGCGCTACTAGCGGGAGTTACGAGCAGTACTTC
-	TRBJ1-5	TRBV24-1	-	CATSDPRQNNQPQHF	TGTGCCACCAGTGACCCCCGACAGAACAATCAGCCCCAGCATTTT
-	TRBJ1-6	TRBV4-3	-	CASSQASNRPNSPLHF	TGCGCCAGCAGCCAAGCATCGAACAGGCCTAATTCACCCCTCCACTTT
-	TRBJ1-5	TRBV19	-	CASSIDIGTSNQPQHF	TGTGCCAGTAGTATAGATATCGGGACAAGTAATCAGCCCCAGCATTTT
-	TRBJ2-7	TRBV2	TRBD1	CASSTTGTGAYEQYF	TGTGCCAGCAGCACCACCGGGACAGGGGCCTACGAGCAGTACTTC
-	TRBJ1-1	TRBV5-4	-	CASSLRSNTEAFF	TGTGCCAGCAGCTTGCGTTCCAACACTGAAGCTTTCTTT
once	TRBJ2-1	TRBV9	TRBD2	CASAASGLNEQFF	TGTGCCAGCGCCGCTAGCGGCCTCAATGAGCAGTTCTTC
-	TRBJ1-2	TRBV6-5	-	CASSYSQGVNYGYTF	TGTGCCAGCAGTTACTCCCAGGGTGTAAACTATGGCTACACCTTC
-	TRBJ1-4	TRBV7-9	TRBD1	CASSAPFPDRVTTNEKLFF	TGTGCCAGCAGCGCCCCTTTCCCCGACAGGGTAACAACTAATGAAAAACTGTTTTTT
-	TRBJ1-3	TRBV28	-	CASSFVDSGNTIYF	TGTGCCAGCAGTTTCGTAGACTCTGGAAACACCATATATTTT
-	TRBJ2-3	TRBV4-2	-	CASSQEYARSTDTQYF	TGTGCCAGCAGCCAAGAGTATGCCAGATCTACAGATACGCAGTATTTT
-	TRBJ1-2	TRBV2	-	CASSVNREVGYGYTF	TGTGCCAGCAGTGTTAACAGGGAAGTAGGCTATGGCTACACCTTC
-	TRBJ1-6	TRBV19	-	CASSPDRNSPLHF	TGTGCCAGTAGCCCCGACAGAAATTCACCCCTCCACTTT
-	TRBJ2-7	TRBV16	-	CASSQWQGFIHYF	TGTGCCAGCAGCCAATGGCAGGGGTTTATTCACTACTTC
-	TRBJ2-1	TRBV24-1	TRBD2	CATETSGRIDEQFF	TGTGCCACGGAAACTAGCGGGAGGATAGATGAGCAGTTCTTC
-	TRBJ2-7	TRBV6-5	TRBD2	CASTSPGGSYEQYF	TGTGCCAGCACCTCTCCGGGGGGGTCCTACGAGCAGTACTTC
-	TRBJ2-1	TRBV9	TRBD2	CASSASGGARNEQFF	TGTGCCAGCAGCGCTAGCGGGGGGGCTCGGAATGAGCAGTTCTTC
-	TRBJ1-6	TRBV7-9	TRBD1	CASSQDRDRDNSPLHF	TGTGCCAGCAGCCAGGACCGGGACAGGGATAATTCACCCCTCCACTTT
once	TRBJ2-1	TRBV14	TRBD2	CASSQGSGGPYNEQFF	TGTGCCAGCAGCCAAGGTAGCGGGGGCCCCTACAATGAGCAGTTCTTC
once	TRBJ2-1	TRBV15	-	CATSLLQGGDEQFF	TGTGCCACCAGCCTTTTGCAGGGGGGCGATGAGCAGTTCTTC
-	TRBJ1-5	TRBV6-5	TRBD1	CASQRDRVQPQHF	TGTGCCAGCCAACGGGACAGGGTTCAGCCCCAGCATTTT
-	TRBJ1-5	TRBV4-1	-	CASSQGGGFSNQPQHF	TGCGCCAGCAGCCAAGGGGGGGGATTTAGCAATCAGCCCCAGCATTTT
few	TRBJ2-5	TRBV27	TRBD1	CASSSLGQGMLQETQYF	TGTGCCAGCAGTTCACTCGGACAGGGGATGCTGCAGGAGACCCAGTACTTC
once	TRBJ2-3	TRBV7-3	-	CASSEDSNTDTQYF	TGTGCCAGCAGCGAGGACAGCAACACAGATACGCAGTATTTT
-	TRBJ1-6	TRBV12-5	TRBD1	CASGLAGQGRVSYNSPLHF	TGTGCTAGTGGTTTAGCGGGACAGGGAAGAGTTTCCTATAATTCACCCCTCCACTTT
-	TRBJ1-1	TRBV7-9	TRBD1	CASSLGGQGRRLNTEAFF	TGTGCCAGCAGCTTAGGAGGACAGGGGAGGCGATTGAACACTGAAGCTTTCTTT
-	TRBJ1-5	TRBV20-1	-	CSASIRGGIAF	TGCAGTGCTAGTATACGGGGTGGGATAGCTTTT
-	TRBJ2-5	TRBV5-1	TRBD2	CASSKGLAGVPETQYF	TGCGCCAGCAGCAAAGGACTAGCGGGAGTCCCAGAGACCCAGTACTTC
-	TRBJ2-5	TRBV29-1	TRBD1	CSAGTGFQGTQYF	TGCAGCGCGGGGACAGGGTTCCAAGGGACCCAGTACTTC
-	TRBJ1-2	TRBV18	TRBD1	CASSPGQEPNYGYTF	TGTGCCAGCTCACCGGGACAGGAGCCTAACTATGGCTACACCTTC
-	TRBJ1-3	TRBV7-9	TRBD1	CASSPRSGTGGGNTIYF	TGTGCCAGCAGCCCCCGTTCCGGGACAGGGGGGGGAAACACCATATATTTT
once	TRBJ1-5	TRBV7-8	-	CASSLNSGNQPQHF	TGTGCCAGCAGCTTGAACAGTGGAAATCAGCCCCAGCATTTT
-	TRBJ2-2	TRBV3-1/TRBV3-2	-	CASSQDLPGTGELFF	TGTGCCAGCAGCCAAGACTTGCCGGGAACCGGGGAGCTGTTTTTT
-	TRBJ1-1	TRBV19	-	CASSIYSRGAEAFF	TGTGCCAGTAGTATATATAGCAGGGGTGCTGAAGCTTTCTTT